A selection of T cell receptor beta chains follows, all from one sample in a study of blood T cell repertoires in COVID-19. Using immunoSEQ multiplex PCR, the repertoire was profiled, and TCRdb retains in-frame clones only, with some absent. The sample lists 220,000 or so clones; around 80% were seen once. Source material: peripheral blood. The source is a man younger than 40 with active or convalescent COVID-19. The CDR3 runs from the conserved cysteine through the conserved F or W. A D gene is named only where the DNA matches it firmly. Some rows mark clone size as missing; the rest say once, few, many or name a class of expanded clone.

abundance,j_gene,d_gene,v_gene,CDR3aa,CDR3nt
-,TRBJ1-4,-,TRBV11-2,CASSLYRNEKLFF,TGTGCCAGCAGCTTATACCGGAATGAAAAACTGTTTTTT
-,TRBJ1-2,-,TRBV5-1,CASSTETGKANYGYTF,TGCGCCAGCAGCACTGAGACAGGAAAAGCTAACTATGGCTACACCTTC
-,TRBJ2-5,-,TRBV5-1,CASSLGQGRETQYF,TGCGCCAGCAGCTTGGGTCAGGGGCGGGAGACCCAGTACTTC
few,TRBJ1-3,-,TRBV9,CASSVRGSGNTIYF,TGTGCCAGCAGCGTACGGGGATCTGGAAACACCATATATTTT
once,TRBJ2-7,TRBD2,TRBV7-8,CASSGSGSLYEQYF,TGTGCCAGCAGCGGTAGCGGGAGTCTCTACGAGCAGTACTTC
-,TRBJ1-1,-,TRBV27,CASSLSGRAFF,TGTGCCAGCAGTTTGAGCGGACGAGCTTTCTTT
-,TRBJ2-5,TRBD2,TRBV4-1,CASSQSVQAGGQETQYF,TGCGCCAGCAGCCAATCGGTTCAAGCGGGGGGGCAAGAGACCCAGTACTTC
few,TRBJ2-4,-,TRBV7-3,CASSTGGLAKNIQYF,TGTGCCAGCAGCACTGGGGGCCTAGCCAAAAACATTCAGTACTTC
-,TRBJ1-1,-,TRBV3-1/TRBV3-2,CASSQRTTEAFF,TGTGCCAGCAGCCAGCGTACCACTGAAGCTTTCTTT
-,TRBJ2-5,TRBD2,TRBV13,CASSKGTSGWAETQYF,TGTGCCAGCAGCAAGGGGACTAGCGGGTGGGCGGAGACCCAGTACTTC
-,TRBJ2-1,TRBD2,TRBV19,CASSIGASSGNEQFF,TGTGCCAGTAGTATTGGGGCCTCTAGCGGCAATGAGCAGTTCTTC
few,TRBJ2-3,-,TRBV14,CASSRDIYTDTQYF,TGTGCCAGCAGCAGGGACATTTACACAGATACGCAGTATTTT
-,TRBJ2-5,TRBD1,TRBV9,CASSAPRGRSETQYF,TGTGCCAGCAGCGCCCCCAGGGGGCGCTCAGAGACCCAGTACTTC
-,TRBJ2-7,-,TRBV4-1,CASSQEGHLYEQYF,TGCGCCAGCAGCCAAGAGGGCCACCTCTACGAGCAGTACTTC
-,TRBJ2-2,-,TRBV3-1/TRBV3-2,CASRQRGVANTGELFF,TGTGCCAGCAGACAAAGGGGTGTCGCGAACACCGGGGAGCTGTTTTTT